Shown below are 18 T cell receptor beta chains from a single sample sequenced in a study of T cell clonality in common variable immunodeficiency (dated by TCRdb to between 2014 and 2017). Preparation of the library involved the immunoSEQ multiplex PCR assay. What TCRdb holds here is the immuneACCESS table cut down to in-frame rearrangements. Part of the clones is not present; checked against another copy, under half of the missing clones reflect an unresolved V gene, and the others are unexplained. For this sample the table reports about 28,000 clones, with no clone seen just once. In total, the top ten clones hold roughly an eighth of the sample. The specimen was peripheral blood mononuclear cells. These TCRs come from a person between 18 and 75 years old in good health.

The sample holds many counts of this clone. Read data end 3 residues before the CDR3 end; the end is taken from the germline J gene. Other DNA sequences of this sample code for an identical CDR3. J is TRBJ2-5 and V is TRBV19; D might be TRBD1 (5 bases). V was pared by 2 bases and J by 5 bases, with 12 bases between. Germline CDR1 reads LNHDA; CDR2 reads SQIVND (reference sequence). CDR3 length: 14 residues. Here the CDR3 reads CASSIPGLIETQYF. The CDR3 bases that were read are TGTGCCAGTAGTATACCAGGGTTGATTGAGACC.

This clone was seen repeatedly, ten times or more. The CDR3 end lies 3 residues beyond the end of the read and is filled in from the germline J gene. The rearrangement uses TRBV13 and TRBJ2-1; TRBD2 agrees at 9 bases. The CDR3 covers 15 residues. Germline loops: CDR1 PRHDT, CDR2 FYEKMQ (reference sequence). V was clipped by 8 bases and J by 0 bases; unmatched bases: 5. The CDR3 loop is CASSSGGRSYNEQFF. CDR3 bases read: TGTGCCAGCTCCAGCGGGGGGCGCTCCTACAATGAG.

This clone was seen ten or more times. Read data end 3 residues before the CDR3 end; the end is taken from the germline J gene. The chain has TRBV6-2 or TRBV6-3 and TRBJ2-3; 11 nucleotides match TRBD2. The CDR3 runs 15 residues. V dropped 5 bases and J dropped 2; count of bases not matched to a gene: 3. The germline gives CDR1 MNHEY, CDR2 SVGEGT. CDR3 bases read: TGTGCCAGCAGTCCTAGCGGGGGGCCCACAGATACG. It yields the protein CASSPSGGPTDT. The full CDR3 protein reads CASSPSGGPTDTQYF.

There are many counts of this clone. The sequence runs out 3 residues before the end of the CDR3; the remainder is reconstructed from the germline J gene. V usage is TRBV13 and J usage is TRBJ2-7, with 15 bases identical to TRBD2. V shed 4 bases, J shed 5 bases, and the junction held 6 bases outside the gene matches. The CDR3 covers 16 residues. Germline CDR1 PRHDT, CDR2 FYEKMQ (reference sequence). The CDR3 region is CASSSGLAGGLDEQYF. CDR3 DNA, as far as it was read: TGTGCCAGCAGCTCAGGACTAGCGGGGGGGCTCGACGAG. Complete variable domain (other parts from reference TRBV13 and TRBJ2-7): AAGVIQSPRHLIKEKRETATLKCYPIPRHDTVYWYQQGPGQDPQFLISFYEKMQSDKGSIPDRFSAQQFSDYHSELNMSSLELGDSALYFCASSSGLAGGLDEQYFGPGTRLTVT.

This clone was detected many times. The sequenced CDR3 bases are TGTGCCAGCGGTCTTGAAAGGCAGGGCTCTTCACCC. Amino acid sequence: CASGLERQGSSP. The whole CDR3 protein is CASGLERQGSSPLHF. The chain links TRBV7-2 to TRBJ1-6; D perhaps matches TRBD1 (5 bases). The read terminates 3 residues ahead of where the CDR3 ends, so the germline J gene completes it. Trimming pared 8 bases from V and 9 bases from J, leaving 20 bases between. The CDR3 sequence is 15 residues long. Germline assignment: CDR1 SGHTA and CDR2 FQGNSA.

This clone was seen many times. Sequencing ends 3 residues short of the CDR3 end; the germline J gene provides the rest. The rearrangement joins TRBV6-1 to TRBJ2-1, with 10 bases lining up with TRBD2. The CDR3 contains 15 residues. Unmatched junction bases numbered 2, after V lost 4 bases and J lost 2 bases. Looked up from germline, CDR1 is MNHNS and CDR2 is SASEGT. CDR3: CASSGTSGAYNEQFF. The covered CDR3 bases are TGTGCCAGCAGTGGTACTAGCGGGGCCTACAATGAG.

In regard to this clone: Read sequence stops 3 residues before the CDR3 end, and the germline J gene provides the missing end. V gene TRBV7-7 combines with J gene TRBJ2-5; D may be TRBD1 (6 bases). The V gene lost 1 base and the J gene lost 3 bases, with 9 bases spanning the gap. The CDR3 loop spans 14 amino acids. CDR1 SSHAT and CDR2 FNYEAQ come from the germline V gene (reference sequence). CDR3 DNA, as far as it was read: TGTGCCAGCAGCTTAGGAGGGACAAAAGAGACC. Amino acid sequence: CASSLGGTKET. The CDR3 in its entirety is CASSLGGTKETQYF.

This clone came up many times. The observed sequence ends 3 residues before the CDR3 terminus, with the missing tail filled in from the germline J gene. This chain joins TRBV18 and TRBJ1-1; TRBD1 is a possible D gene (6 bases). Between the trimmed V and J ends, which lost 3 bases and 4 bases, there was a span of 12 bases. CDR1 and CDR2 from the germline V gene are KGHSH and LQKENI. The CDR3 sequence is 14 residues long. The CDR3 region is CASSPQGLGTEAFF. The CDR3 DNA, read in part, is TGTGCCAGCTCACCCCAGGGGCTGGGCACTGAA.

This clone was counted between two and nine times. Coverage ceases 3 residues before the CDR3 finishes, and the germline J gene fills in the end. The chain couples TRBV7-2 to TRBJ2-2; D is perhaps TRBD2 (7 bases). The germline V gene has CDR1 SGHTA and CDR2 FQGNSA. This CDR3 contains 17 residues. The V and J ends lost 0 bases and 9 bases respectively, with 20 bases between them. The CDR3 protein is CASSLATGGPVPRELFF. The part of the CDR3 DNA that was read is TGTGCCAGCAGCTTAGCGACGGGGGGCCCCGTTCCCCGGGAG.

In this sample, this clone turned up many times. The read gets to within 3 residues of the CDR3 end, and the germline J gene fills in the rest. This sequence joins TRBV29-1 and TRBJ1-1; 7 positions agree with TRBD1. Germline values: CDR1 SQVTM, CDR2 ANQGSEA. The trim removed 4 bases at V and 0 bases at J, leaving 8 bases unmatched. There are 15 residues in the CDR3. CDR3 bases read: TGCAGCGTTGGTGACAGGGCCCCCATGAACACTGAA. Its protein product is CSVGDRAPMNTE. The entire CDR3 protein is CSVGDRAPMNTEAFF.

Many counts were recorded for this clone. Read data end 3 residues before the CDR3 end; the end is taken from the germline J gene. This chain joins TRBV20-1 and TRBJ1-5, with D perhaps matching TRBD1 (5 bases). V lost 2 bases, J lost 3 bases, and 20 bases lay in between. Looked up from germline, CDR1 is DFQATT and CDR2 is SNEGSKA (reference sequence). The CDR3 spans 17 residues. Incomplete CDR3 DNA: TGCAGTGCTAGAAACCGTCTCCCCCAGGGCCCCAATCAGCCC. Protein product: CSARNRLPQGPNQP. The whole CDR3 sequence is CSARNRLPQGPNQPQHF.

This clone was seen repeatedly, ten times or more. Read data end 3 residues before the CDR3 end; the end is taken from the germline J gene. The chain links TRBV7-2 to TRBJ1-6; D possibly corresponds to TRBD1 (5 bases). The CDR3 has 14 amino acids. Looked up from germline, CDR1 is SGHTA and CDR2 is FQGNSA. The V end was cut by 3 bases, the J end by 7 bases, with 10 bases between. The part of the CDR3 DNA that was read is TGTGCCAGCAGCTTCAGGGTCAGGAATTCACCC. It specifies CASSFRVRNSP. The entire CDR3 is CASSFRVRNSPLHF.

In this sample, this clone turned up a few times. The read ends 3 residues shy of where the CDR3 ends; the end is completed using the germline J gene. The chain employs TRBV7-9 and TRBJ2-7, with D uncertain. Trimming took 1 base from V and 3 from J, leaving 10 bases between them. Germline-derived CDR1 and CDR2 are SEHNR and FQNEAQ (reference sequence). The CDR3 covers 14 residues. The chain's CDR3 is CASSLVPGSYEQYF. The CDR3 DNA, read in part, is TGTGCCAGCAGCTTAGTACCGGGTAGCTACGAG. The complete variable domain, with remaining parts taken from reference TRBV7-9 and TRBJ2-7, reads DTGVSQNPRHKITKRGQNVTFRCDPISEHNRLYWYRQTLGQGPEFLTYFQNEAQLEKSRLLSDRFSAERPKGSFSTLEIQRTEQGDSAMYLCASSLVPGSYEQYFGPGTRLTVT.

This clone came up many times. With the read ending 3 residues before the CDR3 end, the germline J gene is used to fill in that end. The chain joins TRBV6-4 to TRBJ1-1; D perhaps matches TRBD1 (5 bases). The CDR3 is 14 residues long. Looked up from germline, CDR1 is MRHNA and CDR2 is SNTAGT. V was shortened by 5 bases and J by 6 bases, with 16 bases between the two germline ends. CDR3 in amino acids: CASSLGGTVAEAFF. CDR3 DNA (partial): TGTGCCAGCAGTTTGGGGGGTACTGTCGCTGAA.

As to this clone: The read comes to an end 3 residues before the CDR3 does, leaving the germline J gene to fill in the end. This sequence joins TRBV7-9 and TRBJ1-2, with 12 bases that match TRBD1. Germline CDR1 SEHNR, CDR2 FQNEAQ (reference sequence). This CDR3 comprises 15 residues. The sequenced part of the CDR3 DNA is TGTGCCAGCAGCTTGGGCGGGACAGGGGGCGGAGGC. It translates to CASSLGGTGGGG. The CDR3 reads in full as CASSLGGTGGGGYTF.

The table lists this clone with many counts. With the read ending 3 residues before the CDR3 end, the germline J gene is used to fill in that end. The chain combines TRBV7-3 with TRBJ2-1; D might be TRBD1 (7 bases). From germline, CDR1 is SGHTA and CDR2 FQGTGA. CDR3 length: 12 residues. V lost 8 bases and J 6 bases, leaving 11 bases between the germline ends. The part of the CDR3 DNA that was read is TGTGCCAGCTCAGGGGGGACCAATGAG. It encodes CASSGGTNE. The whole CDR3 region reads CASSGGTNEQFF.

This clone occurred many times. Sequencing ends 3 residues short of the CDR3 end; the germline J gene provides the rest. V and J are TRBV2 and TRBJ1-6, with D uncertain. Germline values: CDR1 SNHLY, CDR2 FYNNEI. The CDR3 runs 13 residues. V was cut by 1 base and J by 10 bases, with 8 bases left in between. The CDR3 DNA, read in part, is TGTGCCAGCAGTGAAGAATCCCTCTCACCC. Its protein product is CASSEESLSP. The entire CDR3 is CASSEESLSPLHF. The variable domain in full, with the rest retrieved from reference TRBV2 and TRBJ1-6, is EPEVTQTPSHQVTQMGQEVILRCVPISNHLYFYWYRQILGQKVEFLVSFYNNEISEKSEIFDDQFSVERPDGSNFTLKIRSTKLEDSAMYFCASSEESLSPLHFGNGTRLTVT.

This clone was counted a few times. The missing CDR3 end, 3 residues past where the read stops, is filled in from the germline J gene. The chain links TRBV6-2 or TRBV6-3 to TRBJ2-2; no reliable D call. The CDR3 runs to 14 residues. Germline CDR1 reads MNHEY; CDR2 reads SVGEGT. Trimming removed 4 bases from V and 5 bases from J, with 11 bases in between. The CDR3 bases that were read are TGTGCCAGCAGTTGGTCAAGGGTGACCGGGGAG. This codes for CASSWSRVTGE. The CDR3, in full, reads CASSWSRVTGELFF.